This TCR beta chain was obtained from a study of shared clonotypes between healthy human individuals. Germline CDR1 is SGHNT and CDR2 is YYREEE (reference sequence). This CDR3 region has 14 residues. Trimming pared 0 bases from V and 12 bases from J, leaving 15 bases between. Profiled with immunoSEQ multiplex PCR; TCRdb holds only in-frame clones, not every one. The data hold about 1.1 million clones, with about 80% observed a single time. Subsets obtained from CD4+ cells comprised CD45RA+ naive and CD45RA-negative memory cells. Sequencing was performed on memory CD4+ T cells from PBMCs. Subset specified: CD45RA-negative fraction. The TCR sequence derives from a man younger than 35 in good health. Some clones in this sample may be carry-over from other donors' samples. This sequence joins TRBV5-4 and TRBJ1-4; tentatively, D is TRBD1 (5 bases). In nucleotides, the CDR3 is TGTGCCAGCAGCTTGGAGGGACTACCTGAGGAACTGTTTTTT. Its translation: CASSLEGLPEELFF.